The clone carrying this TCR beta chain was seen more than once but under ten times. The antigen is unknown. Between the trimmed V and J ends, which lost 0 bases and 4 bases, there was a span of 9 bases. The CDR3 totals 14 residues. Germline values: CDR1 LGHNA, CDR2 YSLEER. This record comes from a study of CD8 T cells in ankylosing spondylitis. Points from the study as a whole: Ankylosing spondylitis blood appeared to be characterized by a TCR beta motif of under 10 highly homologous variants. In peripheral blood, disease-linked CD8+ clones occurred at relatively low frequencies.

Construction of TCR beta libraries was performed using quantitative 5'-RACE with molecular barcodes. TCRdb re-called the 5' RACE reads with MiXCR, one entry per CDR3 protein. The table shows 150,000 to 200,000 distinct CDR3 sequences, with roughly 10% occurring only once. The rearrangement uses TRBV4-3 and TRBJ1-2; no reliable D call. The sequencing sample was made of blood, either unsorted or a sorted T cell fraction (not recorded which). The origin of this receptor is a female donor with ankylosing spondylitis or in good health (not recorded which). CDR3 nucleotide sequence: TGCGCCAGCAGCCAAGATATCAGGTCCTATGGCTACACCTTC. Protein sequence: CASSQDIRSYGYTF.